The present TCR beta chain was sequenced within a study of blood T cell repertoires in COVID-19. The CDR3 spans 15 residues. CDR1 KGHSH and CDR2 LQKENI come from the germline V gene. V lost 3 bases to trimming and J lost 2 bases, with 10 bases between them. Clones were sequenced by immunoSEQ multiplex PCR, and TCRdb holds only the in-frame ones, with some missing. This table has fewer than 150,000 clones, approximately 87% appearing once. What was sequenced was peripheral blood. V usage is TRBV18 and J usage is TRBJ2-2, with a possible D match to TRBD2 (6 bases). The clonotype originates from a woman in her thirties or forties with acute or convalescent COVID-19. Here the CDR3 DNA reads TGTGCCAGCTCACCGACTAGTCGAAACACCGGGGAGCTGTTTTTT. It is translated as CASSPTSRNTGELFF.